The 3 T cell receptor beta chains below all came from one sample that was sequenced in a study of memory CD4+ T cells and cytomegalovirus serostatus. The sort gate was single viable CD3+CD4+CD8-CD45RO+ cells for memory CD4+ T cells. Some clones are missing from TCRdb's copy, which holds only in-frame ones; the method was immunoSEQ multiplex PCR. The sample has 45,000 to 65,000 clones, around four fifths seen once. Sequenced: memory CD4+ T cells from blood. The receptor set was obtained from an adult in good health and CMV-seronegative.

This clone came up once. The chain links TRBV28 to TRBJ1-3, with a tentative D call TRBD1 (6 bases). Germline-derived CDR1 and CDR2 are MDHEN and SYDVKM. V was trimmed by 8 bases and J by 3 bases, leaving 14 bases between them. CDR3 length: 14 amino acids. CDR3 protein: CASGTGLDGNTIYF. The CDR3 coding sequence is TGTGCCAGCGGTACAGGGCTGGATGGAAACACCATATATTTT.

CDR3 nucleotide sequence: TGTGCCAGCAGCACCGCTACGGTCGAGCAGTACTTC. It specifies CASSTATVEQYF. The chain couples TRBV6-5 to TRBJ2-7; D call uncertain. Trimming pared 6 bases from V and 6 bases from J, leaving 12 bases between. The CDR3 is 12 residues long. From germline, CDR1 is MNHEY and CDR2 SVGAGI.

The J gene is TRBJ2-1, the V gene TRBV19, with 7 bases lining up with TRBD1. Germline V CDR1 and CDR2: LNHDA, SQIVND (reference sequence). CDR3 length: 12 residues. V was clipped by 6 bases and J by 7 bases; unmatched bases: 3. In DNA, the CDR3 is TGTGCCAGTAGGACAGGGCCTAATGAGCAGTTCTTC. Its translation: CASRTGPNEQFF.